This is a list of T cell receptor beta chains from one sample in a study of T cell repertoires in cytomegalovirus infection. TCRdb processed the reads anew with MiXCR; each CDR3 protein has one entry. The sample shows around 210,000 distinct CDR3 sequences, about 7% of them seen only once. Material: PBMCs. These receptors originate from a human donor in good health (CMV status not recorded). Some clones in this sample may be carry-over from other donors' samples. The CDR3 runs from the conserved cysteine through the conserved F or W. The D gene is left open where the match is weak. A clone size is listed for some rows: how often the clone was seen (once, few, many), or a class if it is expanded.

clone size: many
J gene: TRBJ2-2
D gene: TRBD2
V gene: TRBV7-2
CDR3 protein: CASSLNPGLAFGELFF
CDR3 DNA: TGTGCCAGCAGCTTAAACCCGGGACTAGCGTTCGGGGAGCTGTTTTTT

clone size: many
J gene: TRBJ2-3
D gene: -
V gene: TRBV7-2
CDR3 protein: CASSPGGAPDTQYF
CDR3 DNA: TGTGCCAGCAGCCCCGGGGGCGCGCCAGATACGCAGTATTTT

clone size: few
J gene: TRBJ1-1
D gene: -
V gene: TRBV20-1
CDR3 protein: CSAGVGGTEAFF
CDR3 DNA: TGCAGTGCGGGGGTTGGGGGCACTGAAGCTTTCTTT

clone size: many
J gene: TRBJ1-2
D gene: TRBD1
V gene: TRBV7-2
CDR3 protein: CASSPRGAGYGYTF
CDR3 DNA: TGTGCCAGCAGCCCCAGGGGGGCAGGCTATGGCTACACCTTC

clone size: many
J gene: TRBJ1-1
D gene: -
V gene: TRBV7-2
CDR3 protein: CASSLAGWANTEAFF
CDR3 DNA: TGTGCCAGCAGCTTAGCGGGGTGGGCGAACACTGAAGCTTTCTTT

clone size: many
J gene: TRBJ1-1
D gene: TRBD1
V gene: TRBV29-1
CDR3 protein: CSVAAGGLGTEAFF
CDR3 DNA: TGCAGCGTTGCGGCAGGGGGCTTGGGCACTGAAGCTTTCTTT

clone size: few
J gene: TRBJ2-5
D gene: TRBD1
V gene: TRBV29-1
CDR3 protein: CSARTGSWKETQYF
CDR3 DNA: TGCAGCGCCCGGACAGGGTCATGGAAAGAGACCCAGTACTTC

clone size: many
J gene: TRBJ1-5
D gene: -
V gene: TRBV7-3
CDR3 protein: CASSVDSNQPQHF
CDR3 DNA: TGTGCCAGCAGCGTCGATAGCAATCAGCCCCAGCATTTT

clone size: many
J gene: TRBJ2-6
D gene: -
V gene: TRBV27
CDR3 protein: CASSPDIGISGANVLTF
CDR3 DNA: TGTGCCAGCAGCCCGGACATAGGAATCTCTGGGGCCAACGTCCTGACTTTC

clone size: many
J gene: TRBJ1-2
D gene: TRBD1
V gene: TRBV7-2
CDR3 protein: CASSAGQFYGYTF
CDR3 DNA: TGTGCCAGCAGCGCGGGACAGTTCTATGGCTACACCTTC

clone size: many
J gene: TRBJ1-2
D gene: -
V gene: TRBV7-9
CDR3 protein: CASSLDGGVSYGYTF
CDR3 DNA: TGTGCCAGCAGCTTAGACGGGGGCGTGAGCTATGGCTACACCTTC

clone size: many
J gene: TRBJ2-2
D gene: TRBD1
V gene: TRBV7-9
CDR3 protein: CASRPEDRGLTGELFF
CDR3 DNA: TGTGCCAGCAGACCCGAAGACAGGGGACTGACCGGGGAGCTGTTTTTT

clone size: many
J gene: TRBJ2-5
D gene: -
V gene: TRBV7-8
CDR3 protein: CASSRAETQYF
CDR3 DNA: TGTGCCAGCAGCCGCGCGGAGACCCAGTACTTC

clone size: many
J gene: TRBJ2-5
D gene: -
V gene: TRBV19
CDR3 protein: CASSNERETQYF
CDR3 DNA: TGTGCCAGTAGTAACGAGCGAGAGACCCAGTACTTC

clone size: -
J gene: TRBJ1-1
D gene: -
V gene: TRBV28
CDR3 protein: CASRGTMGSDTEAFF
CDR3 DNA: TGTGCCAGCAGGGGAACAATGGGGTCGGACACTGAAGCTTTCTTT

clone size: many
J gene: TRBJ2-3
D gene: TRBD1
V gene: TRBV18
CDR3 protein: CASSLRTTQGGTDTQYF
CDR3 DNA: TGTGCCAGCTCACTAAGAACAACACAGGGGGGCACAGATACGCAGTATTTT

clone size: -
J gene: TRBJ2-1
D gene: -
V gene: TRBV11-2
CDR3 protein: CASSFGQSPFF
CDR3 DNA: TGTGCCAGCAGCTTCGGACAGAGTCCGTTCTTC

clone size: many
J gene: TRBJ1-2
D gene: -
V gene: TRBV4-3
CDR3 protein: CASSRGGGTSYGYTF
CDR3 DNA: TGCGCCAGCAGCCGAGGAGGGGGGACTTCCTATGGCTACACCTTC

clone size: -
J gene: TRBJ2-7
D gene: TRBD1
V gene: TRBV5-1
CDR3 protein: CASSRTGDSYEQYF
CDR3 DNA: TGCGCCAGCAGCAGGACAGGGGACTCCTACGAGCAGTACTTC

clone size: many
J gene: TRBJ2-2
D gene: -
V gene: TRBV10-2
CDR3 protein: CASGGGNGELFF
CDR3 DNA: TGCGCCAGCGGTGGGGGGAACGGGGAGCTGTTTTTT

clone size: many
J gene: TRBJ2-6
D gene: -
V gene: TRBV7-8
CDR3 protein: CASSSGRKNSGANVLTF
CDR3 DNA: TGTGCCAGCAGCTCGGGACGGAAAAACTCTGGGGCCAACGTCCTGACTTTC

clone size: many
J gene: TRBJ2-1
D gene: TRBD1
V gene: TRBV6-2/TRBV6-3
CDR3 protein: CASSYYGTGINEQFF
CDR3 DNA: TGTGCCAGCAGTTACTACGGGACAGGTATCAATGAGCAGTTCTTC

clone size: many
J gene: TRBJ2-7
D gene: -
V gene: TRBV6-5
CDR3 protein: CASSYSPFPDSYEQYF
CDR3 DNA: TGTGCCAGCAGTTACTCGCCCTTTCCGGACAGCTACGAGCAGTACTTC

clone size: many
J gene: TRBJ2-3
D gene: TRBD2
V gene: TRBV2
CDR3 protein: CASSPRRSGGGDTQYF
CDR3 DNA: TGTGCCAGCAGTCCCCGGCGTAGCGGGGGTGGGGATACGCAGTATTTT

clone size: many
J gene: TRBJ1-2
D gene: -
V gene: TRBV28
CDR3 protein: CASSFNHGGYTF
CDR3 DNA: TGTGCCAGCAGTTTTAATCACGGCGGCTACACCTTC

clone size: -
J gene: TRBJ2-2
D gene: -
V gene: TRBV7-6
CDR3 protein: CASSFAPHSGELFF
CDR3 DNA: TGTGCCAGCAGCTTCGCCCCCCATTCCGGGGAGCTGTTTTTT

clone size: many
J gene: TRBJ1-2
D gene: -
V gene: TRBV20-1
CDR3 protein: CSLPTLGGYGYTF
CDR3 DNA: TGCAGTCTACCTACCTTGGGCGGCTATGGCTACACCTTC

clone size: many
J gene: TRBJ1-1
D gene: -
V gene: TRBV24-1
CDR3 protein: CAPIDDGVNTEAFF
CDR3 DNA: TGTGCCCCCATTGATGACGGGGTAAACACTGAAGCTTTCTTT

clone size: many
J gene: TRBJ2-3
D gene: TRBD1
V gene: TRBV7-9
CDR3 protein: CASSLGQGADTQYF
CDR3 DNA: TGTGCCAGCAGCTTAGGTCAGGGGGCAGATACGCAGTATTTT

clone size: many
J gene: TRBJ2-3
D gene: -
V gene: TRBV19
CDR3 protein: CASRAGGTDTQYF
CDR3 DNA: TGTGCCAGTAGGGCAGGGGGCACAGATACGCAGTATTTT

clone size: many
J gene: TRBJ1-6
D gene: TRBD1
V gene: TRBV7-2
CDR3 protein: CASSLLQGQGNSPLHF
CDR3 DNA: TGTGCCAGCAGCCTGCTTCAGGGACAGGGCAATTCACCCCTCCACTTT

clone size: many
J gene: TRBJ2-2
D gene: -
V gene: TRBV6-2/TRBV6-3
CDR3 protein: CASSYLPGSPNTGELFF
CDR3 DNA: TGTGCCAGCAGTTATCTACCGGGGTCCCCGAACACCGGGGAGCTGTTTTTT

clone size: -
J gene: TRBJ1-1
D gene: -
V gene: TRBV6-1
CDR3 protein: CASRDTLTEAFF
CDR3 DNA: TGTGCCAGCAGGGACACGCTCACTGAAGCTTTCTTT

clone size: many
J gene: TRBJ1-3
D gene: -
V gene: TRBV11-2
CDR3 protein: CASSLLSGFGNTIYF
CDR3 DNA: TGTGCCAGCAGCTTATTGTCAGGGTTTGGAAACACCATATATTTT

clone size: many
J gene: TRBJ1-1
D gene: TRBD1
V gene: TRBV12-3/TRBV12-4
CDR3 protein: CATPSGATGSGLTEAFF
CDR3 DNA: TGTGCCACTCCATCGGGGGCGACAGGGTCCGGTCTTACTGAAGCTTTCTTT

clone size: many
J gene: TRBJ2-7
D gene: -
V gene: TRBV6-1
CDR3 protein: CASSEALPDGAYEQYF
CDR3 DNA: TGTGCCAGCAGTGAAGCCCTCCCCGACGGTGCCTACGAGCAGTACTTC

clone size: few
J gene: TRBJ2-5
D gene: -
V gene: TRBV29-1
CDR3 protein: CSAVGLQETQYF
CDR3 DNA: TGCAGCGCGGTGGGTCTGCAAGAGACCCAGTACTTC

clone size: many
J gene: TRBJ1-5
D gene: -
V gene: TRBV4-3
CDR3 protein: CASSQDRWAPQHF
CDR3 DNA: TGCGCCAGCAGCCAAGACCGTTGGGCTCCCCAGCATTTT

clone size: -
J gene: TRBJ1-6
D gene: -
V gene: TRBV5-6
CDR3 protein: CASSLDQGAIHSRLHF
CDR3 DNA: TGTGCCAGCAGCTTGGATCAGGGAGCTATCCACTCCCGCCTCCACTTT

clone size: few
J gene: TRBJ2-1
D gene: TRBD2
V gene: TRBV4-3
CDR3 protein: CASTLGAGGLGDEQFF
CDR3 DNA: TGCGCCAGCACCCTTGGAGCGGGGGGGCTTGGGGATGAGCAGTTCTTC

clone size: many
J gene: TRBJ2-1
D gene: -
V gene: TRBV6-2/TRBV6-3
CDR3 protein: CASSLAREQFF
CDR3 DNA: TGTGCCAGCAGTTTAGCTAGGGAGCAGTTCTTC

clone size: few
J gene: TRBJ2-7
D gene: TRBD2
V gene: TRBV6-5
CDR3 protein: CASSPGGHNSYEQYF
CDR3 DNA: TGTGCCAGCAGTCCGGGGGGGCACAACTCCTACGAGCAGTACTTC

clone size: many
J gene: TRBJ2-5
D gene: -
V gene: TRBV29-1
CDR3 protein: CSVVSAGLETQYF
CDR3 DNA: TGCAGCGTTGTTTCGGCGGGGCTTGAGACCCAGTACTTC

clone size: many
J gene: TRBJ2-5
D gene: -
V gene: TRBV30
CDR3 protein: CAWSVPGLQETQYF
CDR3 DNA: TGTGCCTGGAGTGTACCGGGGCTACAAGAGACCCAGTACTTC

clone size: many
J gene: TRBJ1-5
D gene: -
V gene: TRBV9
CDR3 protein: CASSVAPDQPQHF
CDR3 DNA: TGTGCCAGCAGCGTAGCCCCGGATCAGCCCCAGCATTTT

clone size: -
J gene: TRBJ2-2
D gene: -
V gene: TRBV7-2
CDR3 protein: CASSLLDLRSTGELFF
CDR3 DNA: TGTGCCAGCAGCTTATTGGACCTTCGCTCCACCGGGGAGCTGTTTTTT

clone size: many
J gene: TRBJ1-2
D gene: TRBD1
V gene: TRBV29-1
CDR3 protein: CSVEVDRGYGYTF
CDR3 DNA: TGCAGCGTTGAGGTGGACAGGGGCTATGGCTACACCTTC

clone size: many
J gene: TRBJ2-7
D gene: TRBD1
V gene: TRBV20-1
CDR3 protein: CSARDRTGFSYEQYF
CDR3 DNA: TGCAGTGCTAGAGACCGGACAGGGTTTTCCTACGAGCAGTACTTC

clone size: once
J gene: TRBJ2-7
D gene: -
V gene: TRBV15
CDR3 protein: CATSRDRGPYVQYF
CDR3 DNA: TGTGCCACCAGCAGGGACCGTGGACCCTACGTGCAGTACTTC